Here is one T cell receptor beta chain with its context. Antigen unknown. This specimen belongs to a study of T cell responses to AZD1222 COVID-19 vaccine. Assay: immunoSEQ multiplex PCR; the TCRdb copy retains only in-frame clones and omits some. The sample lists approximately 110,000 clones; 89% were seen once. Germline CDR1 SGHRS, CDR2 YFSETQ. V lost 4 bases, J lost 2 bases, and 5 bases stayed unmatched. CDR3 size: 16 residues. Whole-study findings and limits: Compared with day 0, the breadth and depth of the Spike-specific TCR repertoire rose significantly after two doses of AZD1222.

The rearrangement uses TRBV5-1 and TRBJ2-3, with TRBD2 identical over 12 bases. The clonotype comes from an adult in good health. Sequences were derived from peripheral blood, sampled on day 0 of AZD1222 vaccination. The CDR3 reads CASSPPSGGDTDTQYF. CDR3 DNA: TGCGCCAGCAGCCCCCCTAGCGGGGGGGACACAGATACGCAGTATTTT. Variable domain in full (rest from reference TRBV5-1 and TRBJ2-3): KAGVTQTPRYLIKTRGQQVTLSCSPISGHRSVSWYQQTPGQGLQFLFEYFSETQRNKGNFPGRFSGRQFSNSRSEMNVSTLELGDSALYLCASSPPSGGDTDTQYFGPGTRLTVL.